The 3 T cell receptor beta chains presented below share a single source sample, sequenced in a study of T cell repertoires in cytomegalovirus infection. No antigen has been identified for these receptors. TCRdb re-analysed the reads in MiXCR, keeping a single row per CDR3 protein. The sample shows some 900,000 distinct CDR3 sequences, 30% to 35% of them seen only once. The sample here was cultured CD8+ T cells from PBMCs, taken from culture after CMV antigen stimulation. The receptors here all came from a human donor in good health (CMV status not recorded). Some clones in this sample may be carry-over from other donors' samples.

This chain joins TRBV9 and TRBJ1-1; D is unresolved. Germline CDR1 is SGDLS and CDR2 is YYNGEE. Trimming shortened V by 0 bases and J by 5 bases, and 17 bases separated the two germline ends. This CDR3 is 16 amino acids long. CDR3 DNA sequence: TGTGCCAGCAGCGTAGGGAAGCAATCTCGGGAAACTGAAGCTTTCTTT. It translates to CASSVGKQSRETEAFF.

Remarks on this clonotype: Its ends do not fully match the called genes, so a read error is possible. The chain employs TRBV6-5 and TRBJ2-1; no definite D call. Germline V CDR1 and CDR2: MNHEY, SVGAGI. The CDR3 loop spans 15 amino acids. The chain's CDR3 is CAGSYSISSYNEQFF. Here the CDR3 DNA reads TGTGCCGGCAGTTACAGTATTAGCTCCTACAATGAGCAGTTCTTC.

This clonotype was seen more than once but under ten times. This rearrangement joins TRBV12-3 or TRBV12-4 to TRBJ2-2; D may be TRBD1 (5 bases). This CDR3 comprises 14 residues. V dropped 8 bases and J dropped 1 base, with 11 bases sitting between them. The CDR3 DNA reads TGTGCCAGCGGCGTCCAGGGGAACACCGGGGAGCTGTTTTTT. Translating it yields CASGVQGNTGELFF.